What follows describes a single T cell receptor (beta chain). Germline CDR1 reads SGHNT; CDR2 reads YENEEA. With 5 bases clipped from V and 7 bases from J, the junction kept 11 bases outside the gene matches. The CDR3 runs 14 residues. This record belongs to a study of blood T cell repertoires in COVID-19. The assay was immunoSEQ multiplex PCR, and TCRdb's table has in-frame clones only and misses some. This table holds 120,000 to 150,000 clones, approximately 90% found once. The TCR comes from a woman aged 45-65 years with acute or convalescent COVID-19. This chain links TRBV11-3 with TRBJ2-7, with 7 bases aligning to TRBD1. Input material: peripheral blood. This chain's CDR3 is CASSLYGDSREQYF. The CDR3 bases are TGTGCCAGCAGCCTCTACGGGGACAGCCGAGAGCAGTACTTC.